This entry lists 3 T cell receptor beta chains sequenced from one sample in a study of blood T cell repertoires in COVID-19. The data were produced by immunoSEQ multiplex PCR, yet TCRdb's version contains in-frame clones alone and is incomplete. The sample yields 65,000 to 85,000 clones, about 90% seen once. The sequenced sample was peripheral blood. The source of these receptors is a human donor in a cohort sampled during active COVID-19.

This sequence joins TRBV28 and TRBJ2-7; TRBD2 matches 12 bases. There are 15 residues in the CDR3. Trimming took 4 bases from V and 1 from J; bases not matched to a gene: 2. Germline V gene lookup returns CDR1 MDHEN and CDR2 SYDVKM. The CDR3: CASSSGTSGSYEQYF. The CDR3 nucleotides read TGTGCCAGCAGTTCAGGGACTAGCGGGTCCTACGAGCAGTACTTC.

The chain combines TRBV18 with TRBJ2-5, with D perhaps matching TRBD1 (5 bases). The CDR3 has 13 amino acids. Germline CDR1 reads KGHSH; CDR2 reads LQKENI. Trimming shortened V by 8 bases and J by 1 base, and 11 bases separated the two germline ends. The CDR3 sequence is CASARTTQETQYF. As DNA, the CDR3 is TGTGCCAGCGCACGGACAACCCAAGAGACCCAGTACTTC. The variable domain in full, completed from reference TRBV18 and TRBJ2-5, reads NAGVMQNPRHLVRRRGQEARLRCSPMKGHSHVYWYRQLPEEGLKFMVYLQKENIIDESGMPKERFSAEFPKEGPSILRIQQVVRGDSAAYFCASARTTQETQYFGPGTRLLVL.

The chain links TRBV5-6 to TRBJ2-2; tentative D call: TRBD2 (6 bases). Germline CDR1 SGHDT, CDR2 YYEEEE. The CDR3 consists of 17 residues. The ends were cut back, 0 bases at V and 6 bases at J, with 18 bases in the middle. The CDR3: CASSLVEGPRGPGELFF. DNA of the CDR3: TGTGCCAGCAGCTTGGTGGAGGGGCCCAGAGGGCCCGGGGAGCTGTTTTTT.